This is a list of T cell receptor beta chains from one sample in a study of beta chain features in type 1 diabetes. This table comes from immunoSEQ multiplex PCR, and its TCRdb copy is limited to in-frame clones, with some not included. Among 300,000 to 350,000 clones listed, less than 10% were seen once. The sequenced sample consisted of central memory CD4+ T cells from blood. The receptors come from a woman under 30 in good health. Each CDR3 is given with its conserved first and last residue. A D gene is named only where the DNA matches it firmly. A row's size may be missing; if present it is once, few, many or a size class.

clone size: .; V gene: TRBV7-2; J gene: TRBJ2-1; D gene: .; CDR3 length: 15; CDR3 DNA: TGTGCCAGCAGCTTTCAGGGCGGGATAAACAATGAGCAGTTCTTC; CDR3 protein: CASSFQGGINNEQFF
clone size: .; V gene: TRBV7-2; J gene: TRBJ1-1; D gene: .; CDR3 length: 13; CDR3 DNA: TGTGCCAGCAGCTCGGTAGCAGGCTCCGAAGCTTTCTTT; CDR3 protein: CASSSVAGSEAFF
clone size: few; V gene: TRBV7-9; J gene: TRBJ2-7; D gene: .; CDR3 length: 15; CDR3 DNA: TGTGCCAGCAGCCCCATAGGGGGGGTGACCTACGAGCAGTACTTC; CDR3 protein: CASSPIGGVTYEQYF
clone size: few; V gene: TRBV4-3; J gene: TRBJ2-3; D gene: .; CDR3 length: 15; CDR3 DNA: TGCGCCAGCAGCCGAACACAGGGTGAGACAGATACGCAGTATTTT; CDR3 protein: CASSRTQGETDTQYF
clone size: .; V gene: TRBV4-1; J gene: TRBJ2-6; D gene: .; CDR3 length: 16; CDR3 DNA: TGCGCCAGCAGCCAAGATGAGGGGGCTGGGGCCAACGTCCTGACTTTC; CDR3 protein: CASSQDEGAGANVLTF
clone size: few; V gene: TRBV6-5; J gene: TRBJ2-7; D gene: TRBD2; CDR3 length: 15; CDR3 DNA: TGTGCCAGCAGTCCTAGCGGGAGGCACTCCTACGAGCAGTACTTC; CDR3 protein: CASSPSGRHSYEQYF
clone size: .; V gene: TRBV15; J gene: TRBJ2-6; D gene: .; CDR3 length: 15; CDR3 DNA: TGTGCCACCAGCAGAGCAGGGGCTGGGGCCAACGTCCTGACTTTC; CDR3 protein: CATSRAGAGANVLTF
clone size: few; V gene: TRBV7-9; J gene: TRBJ2-6; D gene: .; CDR3 length: 16; CDR3 DNA: TGTGCCAGCACCACTTATAGGGGCTCTGGGGCCAACGTCCTGACTTTC; CDR3 protein: CASTTYRGSGANVLTF
clone size: .; V gene: TRBV11-2; J gene: TRBJ1-1; D gene: TRBD1; CDR3 length: 13; CDR3 DNA: TGTGCCAGCAGCATGGGACAGAGCACTGAAGCTTTCTTT; CDR3 protein: CASSMGQSTEAFF
clone size: few; V gene: TRBV7-2; J gene: TRBJ2-5; D gene: .; CDR3 length: 17; CDR3 DNA: TGTGCCAGCAGCTTAGATATCGGCGGAGCCCGGAGAGAGACCCAGTACTTC; CDR3 protein: CASSLDIGGARRETQYF
clone size: .; V gene: TRBV7-8; J gene: TRBJ1-2; D gene: .; CDR3 length: 15; CDR3 DNA: TGTGCCAGCAGCATCGATCCGGGGAGCGGCTATGGCTACACCTTC; CDR3 protein: CASSIDPGSGYGYTF
clone size: few; V gene: TRBV28; J gene: TRBJ2-7; D gene: TRBD1; CDR3 length: 15; CDR3 DNA: TGTGCCAGCAGTCCGGGACAGGGTTTGGGATACGAGCAGTACTTC; CDR3 protein: CASSPGQGLGYEQYF
clone size: few; V gene: TRBV18; J gene: TRBJ2-5; D gene: .; CDR3 length: 13; CDR3 DNA: TGTGCCAGCTCAACCTGGGGGCGAGAGACCCAGTACTTC; CDR3 protein: CASSTWGRETQYF
clone size: .; V gene: TRBV6-1; J gene: TRBJ2-7; D gene: TRBD1; CDR3 length: 14; CDR3 DNA: TGTGCCAGCAGTGAAGCGGGGACAGGGAGAGGGCAGTACTTC; CDR3 protein: CASSEAGTGRGQYF
clone size: few; V gene: TRBV12-1; J gene: TRBJ2-2; D gene: .; CDR3 length: 16; CDR3 DNA: TGTGCCAGCAGCCCAGGGACTAGCGGGACGGGCGGGGAGCTGTTTTTT; CDR3 protein: CASSPGTSGTGGELFF
clone size: .; V gene: TRBV4-1; J gene: TRBJ2-3; D gene: TRBD2; CDR3 length: 15; CDR3 DNA: TGCGCCAGCAGCCTTAGCGGGAGGGCCACAGATACGCAGTATTTT; CDR3 protein: CASSLSGRATDTQYF
clone size: .; V gene: TRBV28; J gene: TRBJ1-5; D gene: .; CDR3 length: 17; CDR3 DNA: TGTGCCAGCCTTAAGGCCAATAGGCGATCTGGCAATCAGCCCCAGCATTTT; CDR3 protein: CASLKANRRSGNQPQHF
clone size: .; V gene: TRBV28; J gene: TRBJ2-5; D gene: .; CDR3 length: 14; CDR3 DNA: TGTGCCAGCAGTACCAATGGGGGGCGCGGGACCCAGTACTTC; CDR3 protein: CASSTNGGRGTQYF
clone size: .; V gene: TRBV4-1; J gene: TRBJ2-7; D gene: TRBD1; CDR3 length: 14; CDR3 DNA: TGCGCCAGCAGCCAGGGACAGGGATCGGACGAGCAGTACTTC; CDR3 protein: CASSQGQGSDEQYF